This T cell receptor beta chain was recovered during a study of blood T cell repertoires in COVID-19. Study background: The United States, Italy and Spain were the sources of the acute and convalescent COVID-19 samples. Sources were T cells, B-cell-depleted T cells, or PBMCs; the material itself was cDNA or gDNA.

V lost 0 bases to trimming and J lost 2 bases, with 11 bases between them. Germline CDR1 and CDR2: GTSNPN and SVGIG (reference sequence). The CDR3 sequence is 15 residues long. Original analysis: Estimated nucleated cell counts came from reference gene primer amplification. Sequenced by immunoSEQ multiplex PCR; TCRdb stores in-frame clones only, minus some. Clone size and the V and J calls come from that table; the DNA yielded D and trimming. The sample lists roughly 290,000 clones, roughly 84% occurring once. Source material: peripheral blood. The chain joins TRBV30 to TRBJ2-4, with unresolved D. The origin of this receptor is a person aged 65-85 years with COVID-19, enrolled during active disease. This chain's CDR3 is CAWSVSDPSKNIQYF. The CDR3 nucleotides read TGTGCCTGGAGTGTAAGCGATCCATCCAAAAACATTCAGTACTTC.